This T cell receptor beta chain emerged from a study of CD8+ T cells in alopecia areata. Findings and caveats of the study: Lesional scalp, especially alopecia totalis/universalis, showed higher clonality than normal scalp.

This clone occurred once. The antigen is unknown. Extraction of RNA preceded its reverse transcription into cDNA, which served as the sequencing template. Repertoires were generated with immunoSEQ multiplex PCR, while TCRdb's copy carries only in-frame clones and drops some. The repertoire holds some 150,000 clones, approximately 53% seen once, with 19% in the top ten. The sequence came from a human donor with alopecia areata. Material: CD8+ T cells sorted from blood, obtained at week 0.

The CDR3 DNA sequence: TGCAGCTTTACGACCACCAGGGGGTACGACAATGAGCAGTTCTTC. The encoded protein is CSFTTTRGYDNEQFF. The genes are TRBV29-1 and TRBJ2-1, with 7 bases fitting TRBD1. Germline assignment: CDR1 SQVTM and CDR2 ANQGSEA. This CDR3 region has 15 residues. The V gene end was trimmed by 8 bases and the J gene end by 5 bases; junction bases not matched to a gene: 15.